Presented here are 24 T cell receptor beta chains from one specimen sequenced in a study of shared clonotypes between healthy human individuals. Terminally differentiated effector memory CD45RA+ cells were excluded by CCR7 positive selection of CD45RO-negative cells. The assay was immunoSEQ multiplex PCR, and TCRdb's table has in-frame clones only and misses some. The data hold roughly 2 million clones, with about 94% observed a single time. Sequencing was done on a sample of naive CD8+ T cells sorted from blood. The receptors were sampled from a man aged 18 to 30 in good health.

CDR3 sequence (DNA): TGTGCCAGCAGGCAACAAACGACAGCCACCTACGAGCAGTACTTC. Translated: CASRQQTTATYEQYF. V usage is TRBV6-5 and J usage is TRBJ2-7, with a weak D call TRBD1 (5 bases). V dropped 6 bases and J dropped 2 bases, with 17 bases sitting between them. The CDR3 has 15 residues. The germline CDR1 and CDR2 sequences are MNHEY and SVGAGI.

The J gene is TRBJ1-1, the V gene TRBV28; 9 bases fit TRBD1. Germline V gene data show CDR1 as MDHEN and CDR2 as SYDVKM. Trimming removed 8 bases from V and 11 bases from J; junction bases left unmatched: 18. CDR3 length: 15 amino acids. The CDR3 DNA follows: TGTGCCAGCCTCGCGCGGGACAGGGAGCTCCCTGGGGCTTTCTTT. Protein sequence: CASLARDRELPGAFF.

The chain has TRBV29-1 and TRBJ2-3, with 10 nucleotides matching TRBD1. The CDR3 has 14 residues. With 3 bases clipped from V and 4 bases from J, the junction kept 4 bases outside the gene matches. Germline V gene sequence: CDR1 SQVTM, CDR2 ANQGSEA. The CDR3 protein is CSVDGTGDSDTQYF. As DNA, the CDR3 is TGCAGCGTTGACGGGACAGGGGATTCAGATACGCAGTATTTT.

The chain combines TRBV28 with TRBJ1-5, with D perhaps matching TRBD1 (5 bases). Trimming removed 4 bases from V and 7 bases from J, with 11 bases in between. The CDR3 sequence is 13 residues long. In germline, CDR1 is MDHEN, CDR2 SYDVKM. This CDR3 is CASSSGAGQPQHF. In nucleotides, the CDR3 is TGTGCCAGCAGTTCTGGGGCCGGCCAGCCCCAGCATTTT.

The chain couples TRBV6-5 to TRBJ1-5; 7 bases line up with TRBD1. The V segment lost 5 bases and the J segment 11 bases; nucleotides outside the gene matches: 6. This CDR3 comprises 12 residues. CDR1 is MNHEY, CDR2 SVGAGI, per germline. CDR3 coding DNA: TGTGCCAGCAGTCACCCGGGACAGACCCAGCATTTT. Amino acid sequence: CASSHPGQTQHF.

This chain uses TRBV29-1 with TRBJ2-1, with 12 positions matching TRBD2. After removal of 4 bases from V and 5 bases from J, the junction contained 9 bases not matched to a gene. Germline CDR1 is SQVTM and CDR2 is ANQGSEA. The CDR3 totals 16 residues. The CDR3 protein is CSVVSKGTSGHNEQFF. CDR3 nucleotide sequence: TGCAGCGTTGTCTCAAAAGGGACTAGCGGGCACAATGAGCAGTTCTTC.

The rearrangement uses TRBV19 and TRBJ2-1; no reliable D call. CDR1 LNHDA and CDR2 SQIVND come from the germline V gene (reference sequence). The V gene lost 3 bases and the J gene lost 7 bases, with 10 bases spanning the gap. The CDR3 is 13 residues long. As DNA, the CDR3 is TGTGCCAGTAGTATGTCCACTCATAATGAGCAGTTCTTC. This gives the protein CASSMSTHNEQFF.

Only a few counts were recorded for this clone. The chain combines TRBV6-5 with TRBJ1-5; TRBD1 is a possible D gene (5 bases). V shed 6 bases and J shed 0 bases, with 12 bases lying between them. Germline-derived CDR1 and CDR2 are MNHEY and SVGAGI. The CDR3 extends over 15 amino acids. In DNA form, the CDR3 reads TGTGCCAGCAGCCCCACAGGCTATAGCAATCAGCCCCAGCATTTT. Its translation: CASSPTGYSNQPQHF.

The rearrangement joins TRBV18 to TRBJ2-7; no definite D call. The germline CDR1 and CDR2 sequences are KGHSH and LQKENI. The CDR3 runs to 15 residues. Trimming removed 2 bases from V and 1 base from J, with 12 bases in between. CDR3 protein: CASSPFADKSYEQYF. The DNA for the CDR3 is TGTGCCAGCTCACCATTTGCAGACAAATCCTACGAGCAGTACTTC.

Comments on this clone: Other DNA variants within this sample encode the same CDR3. The CDR3 bases are TGCGCCAGCAGCTTACTGGGCGAGACCCAGTACTTC. Translation: CASSLLGETQYF. The chain is built from TRBV5-1 and TRBJ2-5; D gene uncertain. Germline CDR1 and CDR2: SGHRS and YFSETQ. This CDR3 contains 12 residues. V was shortened by 2 bases and J by 5 bases, with 7 bases between the two germline ends.

As for this clone: The identical CDR3 is also encoded by other nucleotide sequences in the sample. The chain combines TRBV9 with TRBJ1-2, with a tentative D call TRBD1 (6 bases). This CDR3 has 14 residues. The germline V gene has CDR1 SGDLS and CDR2 YYNGEE. Deletions cut 3 bases from V and 2 bases from J, with 11 bases between. The DNA of the CDR3 is TGTGCCAGCAGCGCAGAGGGGGGCAACTATGGCTACACCTTC. Protein product: CASSAEGGNYGYTF.

This rearrangement joins TRBV5-1 to TRBJ1-1; 10 bases align to TRBD1. The CDR3 sequence is 14 residues long. J gave up 5 bases and V 3 bases, and 4 bases lay outside the gene matches. From germline, CDR1 is SGHRS and CDR2 YFSETQ. The DNA for the CDR3 is TGCGCCAGCAGCTGGGACAGGGGTTGGACTGAAGCTTTCTTT. This codes for CASSWDRGWTEAFF.

The rearrangement joins TRBV19 to TRBJ2-7, with D possibly matching TRBD1 (5 bases). This CDR3 has 14 residues. Trimming pared 3 bases from V and 4 bases from J, leaving 13 bases between. The germline V gene encodes CDR1 LNHDA and CDR2 SQIVND (reference sequence). The CDR3, as DNA: TGTGCCAGTAGTATCAACCAGGGTTCGTACGAGCAGTACTTC. It specifies CASSINQGSYEQYF. The full variable domain, with the rest looked up from reference TRBV19 and TRBJ2-7, is DGGITQSPKYLFRKEGQNVTLSCEQNLNHDAMYWYRQDPGQGLRLIYYSQIVNDFQKGDIAEGYSVSREKKESFPLTVTSAQKNPTAFYLCASSINQGSYEQYFGPGTRLTVT.

The chain has TRBV11-2 and TRBJ1-1; no clear D. V dropped 0 bases and J dropped 7 bases, with 9 bases sitting between them. This CDR3 comprises 13 residues. From germline, CDR1 is SGHAT and CDR2 FQNNGV. The CDR3 nucleotides are TGTGCCAGCAGCTTAGATGGAAAAGATGAAGCTTTCTTT. This codes for CASSLDGKDEAFF.

The chain is built from TRBV29-1 and TRBJ1-2; 7 bases match TRBD1. The CDR3 has 12 amino acids. Germline lookup yields CDR1 SQVTM and CDR2 ANQGSEA. V gave up 6 bases and J gave up 4 bases; unmatched junction bases: 5. The CDR3 region has the DNA TGCAGCGTCGGGACAGACCCCTATGGCTACACCTTC. It yields the protein CSVGTDPYGYTF.

This chain joins TRBV29-1 and TRBJ1-2; 12 nucleotides align to TRBD1. In germline, CDR1 is SQVTM, CDR2 ANQGSEA. V was clipped by 6 bases and J by 6 bases; unmatched bases: 5. The CDR3 loop spans 13 amino acids. CDR3 in amino acids: CSVGQGASDGYTF. The DNA for the CDR3 is TGCAGCGTGGGACAGGGGGCGAGCGATGGCTACACCTTC. The full variable domain, rest sourced from reference TRBV29-1 and TRBJ1-2, is SAVISQKPSRDICQRGTSLTIQCQVDSQVTMMFWYRQQPGQSLTLIATANQGSEATYESGFVIDKFPISRPNLTFSTLTVSNMSPEDSSIYLCSVGQGASDGYTFGSGTRLTVV.

The rearrangement joins TRBV6-1 to TRBJ2-7; D gene ambiguous. Germline CDR1 reads MNHNS; CDR2 reads SASEGT. The CDR3 length is 14 residues. Between the trimmed V and J ends, which lost 6 bases and 0 bases, there was a span of 12 bases. The CDR3 nucleotides read TGTGCCAGCAGCCTCCGGGCCCACTCCTACGAGCAGTACTTC. It yields the protein CASSLRAHSYEQYF.

The chain is built from TRBV7-6 and TRBJ2-5; the D call may be TRBD1 or TRBD2 (6 bases each). Germline CDR1 is SGHVS and CDR2 is FNYEAQ. The CDR3 has 15 amino acids. The germline V and J ends were trimmed by 0 bases and 5 bases, with 13 bases remaining between them. The CDR3 bases are TGTGCCAGCAGCTTAGCCCGGGGGCTCGCCGAGACCCAGTACTTC. It is translated as CASSLARGLAETQYF.

J is TRBJ1-2 and V is TRBV4-1, with a possible D match to TRBD1 (5 bases). The V gene lost 0 bases and the J gene lost 8 bases, with 16 bases spanning the gap. The CDR3 is made up of 15 amino acids. The germline CDR1 and CDR2 sequences are MGHRA and YSYEKL. CDR3 protein: CASSQEDSGSWGYTF. CDR3 nucleotide sequence: TGCGCCAGCAGCCAAGAAGACAGTGGGTCGTGGGGCTACACCTTC.

The rearrangement joins TRBV5-4 to TRBJ2-7; 8 nucleotides match TRBD1. From germline, CDR1 is SGHNT and CDR2 YYREEE (reference sequence). There are 15 residues in the CDR3. Trimming took 4 bases from V and 2 from J; bases not matched to a gene: 8. DNA for the CDR3: TGTGCCAGCAGCGAGGGGACAGGACCTACCTACGAGCAGTACTTC. Translation gives CASSEGTGPTYEQYF.

The chain combines TRBV25-1 with TRBJ2-7; the D gene is possibly TRBD1 (6 bases). Per the germline V gene, CDR1 is MGHDK and CDR2 is SYGVNS. The germline V and J ends were trimmed by 6 bases and 3 bases, with 21 bases remaining between them. The CDR3 covers 16 residues. CDR3 region: CASSPPDRRGIYEQYF. In DNA form, the CDR3 reads TGTGCCAGCAGCCCCCCCGACAGGAGAGGGATCTACGAGCAGTACTTC.

The V and J genes are TRBV27 and TRBJ2-1; D might be TRBD1 (6 bases). The length of the CDR3 is 13 residues. Between the trimmed V and J ends, which lost 10 bases and 0 bases, there was a span of 10 bases. CDR1 is MNHEY, CDR2 SMNVEV, per germline (reference sequence). The DNA of the CDR3 is TGTGCCACCCGGGACACCTCCTACAATGAGCAGTTCTTC. Protein sequence: CATRDTSYNEQFF.

A remark on this clone: Relative to the germline gene, one junction end is altered; a read error may explain this. CDR3 in DNA: TGCAGCGCTGAAAACCCGAACACCGGGGAGCTGTTTTTT. It specifies CSAENPNTGELFF. V gene TRBV29-1 combines with J gene TRBJ2-2; no clear D. Germline loops: CDR1 SQVTM, CDR2 ANQGSEA. The CDR3 length is 13 residues.

This clone was seen only once. The chain is built from TRBV11-1 and TRBJ1-1; 9 bases are a match to TRBD1. This CDR3 region has 16 residues. The V gene end was trimmed by 5 bases and the J gene end by 3 bases; junction bases not matched to a gene: 10. Germline V CDR1 and CDR2: SGHAT, FQDESV (reference sequence). CDR3 sequence (DNA): TGTGCCAGCAGCATTCTACAGGGGGCTTACTACACTGAAGCTTTCTTT. It encodes CASSILQGAYYTEAFF.